Below, one T cell receptor beta chain is given with its context. Between the trimmed V and J ends, which lost 1 base and 3 bases, there was a span of 13 bases. This CDR3 has 16 amino acids. Germline values: CDR1 SGHAT, CDR2 FQNNGV. Libraries were prepared by immunoSEQ multiplex PCR; TCRdb keeps only in-frame clonotypes and omits some of them. The data show 220,000 or so clones, around 89% seen once. Clinical history reported by participants formed the basis on which cohorts were assigned. The source of the sample is a study of blood T cell repertoires in COVID-19. Sequencing was performed on PBMCs or T cells enriched from blood (not recorded which). The chain is built from TRBV11-2 and TRBJ1-3; maybe TRBD1 (5 bases). This clonotype originated in a woman in her late teens or twenties in a cohort exposed to, infected with or recovered from COVID-19 (not recorded which). CDR3 sequence: CASSLGFRQSGNTIYF. The CDR3 DNA reads as TGTGCCAGCAGCTTAGGGTTTCGACAGAGTGGAAACACCATATATTTT.